Shown below are 23 T cell receptor beta chains from a single sample sequenced in a study of identical twins' blood T cells. Each CDR3 protein is one row after TCRdb ran MiXCR on the 5' RACE reads. This sample has 350,000 to 400,000 distinct CDR3 sequences, with over 25% found just once. The sequencing input was PBMCs. The receptor source for this set is a woman between 18 and 55 years old in good health.

This clonotype appeared many times. The chain is built from TRBV7-9 and TRBJ1-3; TRBD1 might be the D (5 bases). The CDR3 loop spans 17 amino acids. CDR1 is SEHNR and CDR2 is FQNEAQ in the germline V gene (reference sequence). V shed 1 base and J shed 3 bases, with 16 bases lying between them. CDR3 nucleotide sequence: TGTGCCAGCAGCTTAGGATCCGGTGTGGGGGGTGGAAACACCATATATTTT. Translation: CASSLGSGVGGGNTIYF.

The chain carries TRBV6-5 and TRBJ2-1; possible D gene TRBD1, 5 bases. This CDR3 comprises 15 residues. The V and J ends lost 4 bases and 2 bases respectively, with 12 bases between them. Germline assignment: CDR1 MNHEY and CDR2 SVGAGI. In nucleotides, the CDR3 is TGTGCCAGCAGTTCAGGGTTCGGGCCCTACAATGAGCAGTTCTTC. Translated, it gives CASSSGFGPYNEQFF.

This clonotype has at least ten counts. The J gene is TRBJ1-3, the V gene TRBV6-2 or TRBV6-3; D ambiguous. V dropped 0 bases and J dropped 1 base, with 7 bases sitting between them. The germline V gene has CDR1 MNHEY and CDR2 SVGEGT. This CDR3 contains 15 residues. CDR3 in amino acids: CASSYSASSGNTIYF. The CDR3 bases are TGTGCCAGCAGTTACTCCGCGAGTTCTGGAAACACCATATATTTT.

V and J are TRBV7-9 and TRBJ1-1; D call uncertain. Trimming stripped 1 base from V and 1 base from J, with 13 bases between. The V gene's germline CDR1 is SEHNR and CDR2 FQNEAQ (reference sequence). This CDR3 has 16 amino acids. Here the CDR3 reads CASSLGTGFSNTEAFF. The CDR3 DNA reads TGTGCCAGCAGCTTAGGGACGGGCTTTTCGAACACTGAAGCTTTCTTT.

This clonotype was seen at least ten times. This sequence joins TRBV6-1 and TRBJ1-6; a weak D match, TRBD1 (6 bases). Germline CDR1 is MNHNS and CDR2 is SASEGT. Trimming removed 6 bases from V and 2 bases from J, with 17 bases in between. This CDR3 has 17 amino acids. DNA of the CDR3: TGTGCCAGCAGGTTGGACAGTCTTAAGACCTATAATTCACCCCTCCACTTT. Its protein is CASRLDSLKTYNSPLHF.

V gene TRBV5-6 combines with J gene TRBJ1-2; D not resolved. The CDR3 sequence is 13 residues long. CDR1 and CDR2 from the germline V gene are SGHDT and YYEEEE. V lost 3 bases, J lost 4 bases, and 10 bases lay in between. CDR3 in amino acids: CASSSDLVYGYTF. The CDR3 DNA sequence: TGTGCCAGCAGCTCGGACCTAGTCTATGGCTACACCTTC.

The chain links TRBV20-1 to TRBJ2-7; TRBD1 matches 9 bases. CDR3 length: 14 residues. Per germline, CDR1 DFQATT and CDR2 SNEGSKA (reference sequence). The J segment lost 7 bases and the V segment lost 0 bases, leaving 7 bases of the junction unmatched. The DNA of the CDR3 is TGCAGTGCTAGAGACTCCGGGACAGGGCGGGAGCAGTACTTC. Its translation: CSARDSGTGREQYF.

The rearrangement links TRBV20-1 to TRBJ2-3; tentatively, D is TRBD2 (5 bases). The CDR3 contains 11 residues. From germline, CDR1 is DFQATT and CDR2 SNEGSKA (reference sequence). V lost 6 bases and J lost 8, with 12 bases in between. The CDR3 here is CSAGPRGTQYF. The CDR3 region has the DNA TGCAGTGCAGGACCCCGGGGTACGCAGTATTTT.

The chain joins TRBV24-1 to TRBJ2-1, with 7 bases that match TRBD2. The CDR3 totals 15 residues. Germline CDR1 KGHDR, CDR2 SFDVKD. V was clipped by 5 bases and J by 9 bases; unmatched bases: 12. In DNA form, the CDR3 reads TGTGCCACCAGTGCAACCGGGACTACAACCGGTGAGCAGTTCTTC. Translated: CATSATGTTTGEQFF.

This clonotype has just a few counts. The rearrangement uses TRBV4-3 and TRBJ2-1; 7 bases are a match to TRBD2. V trimming: 4 bases; J trimming: 14 bases; junction bases outside the gene matches: 17. Germline V gene lookup returns CDR1 LGHNA and CDR2 YSLEER. The CDR3 is 15 residues long. In nucleotides, the CDR3 is TGCGCCAGCAGCCGGCAGCGGGACTCCAAAGGTCCTAAGTTCTTC. Residues: CASSRQRDSKGPKFF.

This clonotype was observed a few times. Mismatch with germline at one junction end may stem from a read error. V usage is TRBV12-3 or TRBV12-4 and J usage is TRBJ1-3; no definite D call. CDR3 size: 13 residues. Written as DNA, the CDR3 is TGCGCCAGCAGGCCCAACAGTGGAAACACCATATATTTT. Translation gives CASRPNSGNTIYF.

The chain combines TRBV29-1 with TRBJ2-1, with 10 bases lining up with TRBD2. Germline V gene data show CDR1 as SQVTM and CDR2 as ANQGSEA. Losses at the gene ends were 2 bases for V and 4 bases for J; bases not matched to a gene: 5. The CDR3 covers 15 residues. CDR3 nucleotides: TGCAGCGTTGAACCAGCGGGAGGGGCTTACAATGAGCAGTTCTTC. Translating gives CSVEPAGGAYNEQFF.

This rearrangement joins TRBV20-1 to TRBJ2-3, with D perhaps TRBD1 (5 bases). V shed 0 bases and J shed 11 bases, with 18 bases lying between them. Germline values: CDR1 DFQATT, CDR2 SNEGSKA (reference sequence). This CDR3 is 14 amino acids long. The CDR3 DNA sequence: TGCAGTGCTAGAGATAGGGGCTTGGCGTATAGGCAGTATTTT. It yields the protein CSARDRGLAYRQYF.

V and J are TRBV10-3 and TRBJ1-1; tentatively, D is TRBD1 (5 bases). V dropped 3 bases and J dropped 8 bases, with 10 bases sitting between them. Germline V gene sequence: CDR1 ENHRY, CDR2 SYGVKD. CDR3 length equals 12 residues. In nucleotides, the CDR3 is TGTGCCATCAGTGATGAGGAGGGGGAAGCTTTCTTT. Protein sequence: CAISDEEGEAFF.

The chain employs TRBV27 and TRBJ1-5; the D is unclear. The CDR3 has 13 residues. In germline, CDR1 is MNHEY, CDR2 SMNVEV (reference sequence). V was pared by 3 bases and J by 7 bases, with 10 bases between. This chain's CDR3 is CASSLVYHQPQHF. For the CDR3, the DNA is TGTGCCAGCAGTTTGGTATACCACCAGCCCCAGCATTTT.

This clonotype was found many times. This chain links TRBV5-1 with TRBJ1-1; D gene ambiguous. Germline V gives CDR1 SGHRS, CDR2 YFSETQ. The germline V and J ends were trimmed by 2 bases and 1 base, with 6 bases remaining between them. The CDR3 is 13 residues long. CDR3 in amino acids: CASSFDGNTEAFF. The CDR3 DNA follows: TGCGCCAGCAGCTTCGACGGGAACACTGAAGCTTTCTTT. Looking up the rest from reference TRBV5-1 and TRBJ1-1 gives the full variable domain: KAGVTQTPRYLIKTRGQQVTLSCSPISGHRSVSWYQQTPGQGLQFLFEYFSETQRNKGNFPGRFSGRQFSNSRSEMNVSTLELGDSALYLCASSFDGNTEAFFGQGTRLTVV.

This clonotype was seen only a few times. The J gene is TRBJ2-3, the V gene TRBV20-1; D perhaps matches TRBD2 (7 bases). The length of the CDR3 is 14 residues. Trimming stripped 4 bases from V and 2 bases from J, with 13 bases between. CDR1 is DFQATT, CDR2 SNEGSKA, per germline (reference sequence). As DNA, the CDR3 is TGCAGTGCTAAGAGGGGGGGTGTCACAGATACGCAGTATTTT. It specifies CSAKRGGVTDTQYF.

The CDR3 reads CASSPRTGDSNQPQHF. CDR3 nucleotide sequence: TGTGCCAGCAGCCCTCGAACAGGGGATAGCAATCAGCCCCAGCATTTT. The J gene is TRBJ1-5, the V gene TRBV11-2; 7 bases are shared with TRBD1. Per germline, CDR1 SGHAT and CDR2 FQNNGV. This CDR3 region has 16 residues. The V and J ends lost 5 bases and 0 bases, in that order; junction bases with no gene match: 7.

This clonotype appeared a few times. V and J are TRBV4-3 and TRBJ2-1; D is ambiguous. This CDR3 is built from 16 residues. From germline, CDR1 is LGHNA and CDR2 YSLEER. V lost 3 bases to trimming and J lost 6 bases, with 18 bases between them. CDR3 nucleotide sequence: TGCGCCAGCAGCCAGTTTCACATAGGCAGGCCCAATGAGCAGTTCTTC. Protein: CASSQFHIGRPNEQFF.

This clonotype was seen a few times. J is TRBJ1-2 and V is TRBV12-3 or TRBV12-4; D gene uncertain. This CDR3 has 14 amino acids. The germline V and J ends were trimmed by 8 bases and 1 base, with 14 bases remaining between them. The CDR3 DNA reads as TGTGCCAGCCTTGCGGGATTCTTTAACTATGGCTACACCTTC. As protein: CASLAGFFNYGYTF.

The sample holds many counts of this clonotype. The chain carries TRBV20-1 and TRBJ2-1; tentatively, D is TRBD2 (6 bases). The CDR3 is 13 residues long. V was trimmed by 5 bases and J by 6 bases, leaving 14 bases between them. Germline V gives CDR1 DFQATT, CDR2 SNEGSKA (reference sequence). CDR3 sequence (DNA): TGCAGTGCTCGGGAGTCGGGAACCAATGAGCAGTTCTTC. The encoded protein is CSARESGTNEQFF.

The V and J genes are TRBV12-3 or TRBV12-4 and TRBJ2-7, with 12 bases that match TRBD2. V lost 8 bases and J lost 1; bases outside the gene matches: 6. The CDR3 covers 15 residues. The CDR3 loop is CASALLAGGSYEQYF. The CDR3 coding sequence is TGTGCCAGCGCCCTACTAGCGGGGGGTTCCTACGAGCAGTACTTC.

The rearrangement links TRBV20-1 to TRBJ2-1; no clear D gene. CDR1 is DFQATT, CDR2 SNEGSKA, per germline (reference sequence). Trimming took off 5 bases at V and 0 bases at J, with 14 bases between the two ends. This CDR3 is 15 amino acids long. CDR3 region: CSAPGSSSSYNEQFF. The CDR3, as DNA: TGCAGTGCTCCCGGGTCCTCGAGCTCCTACAATGAGCAGTTCTTC.